This entry is about one T cell receptor beta chain. This clone's antigen is unknown. No much larger clonotype is one base removed from it; base qualities were not supplied. The library was made by 5' RACE. The reads were generated on an Illumina HiSeq 2500. A second 7 to 11 cycle PCR used a sample-barcoded 5' primer and a J-beta primer mix. Each TCR beta cDNA molecule received a unique molecular identifier from a template-switch 5' adaptor carrying 12 random nucleotides. Each sample yielded at least 2.5 million CDR3-containing paired-end reads. First-strand cDNA was synthesized from all RNA with the Mint cDNA synthesis kit, primed by a TRBC-specific oligonucleotide. After uracil-DNA glycosylase treatment, a first 18-cycle PCR used universal primers M1SS and BC2_uni_R on all cDNA. In the authors' own workflow: For normalization, 1 million high-quality reads were randomly selected from each sample, with every read carrying a distinct molecular identifier. Instead of being binned into consensus sequences, reads with shared molecular identifiers were discarded. CDR3 identification, clonotype clustering and error correction used MiTCR with a Q25 quality threshold and the strictest error-elimination algorithm. A nonparametric unseen species model with Euler transformation was used to estimate a lower bound on total TCR beta diversity. Starting from the raw public reads, TCRdb applied fastp trimming at Q25, assembled clones with MiXCR and retained in-frame beta chains. One record per CDR3 amino acid sequence lists the most common genes and DNA. TCRdb assigned the V and J calls; the authors' analysis was not used. In this sample the table shows 710,000 or so distinct CDR3 sequences, about a third of which occur a single time. Over 15% of the sample is taken by the ten largest.

This sample is drawn from a study of blood T cells in healthy people across ages (dated by TCRdb to between 2015 and 2016). About the full investigation: In model experiments, template switching captured roughly one uniquely barcoded TCR beta cDNA molecule for every two T cells. The study measured age-related changes in TCR beta repertoire diversity using deep sequencing normalized with unique cDNA molecular identifiers. The donors were divided into four age groups: young (average around 15 years), middle-aged (roughly 40), aged (about 60) and long-lived (about 79). To avoid experimental bias, donors of different ages were spread randomly across the sequencing lanes. For two donors (one aged 18 to 30 and one aged 80 or older), the study analyzed two additional independent replicas of 1 million unique cDNA reads from the same blood draw.

The roughly 39 donors, aged roughly 6 to 90 years, were systemically healthy Caucasian individuals from Russia. Each donor gave around 9.5 milliliters of peripheral blood, collected into EDTA-treated Vacutainer tubes. PBMCs were isolated by Ficoll-Paque density-gradient centrifugation, with at least 7 million obtained per sample. Total RNA, at least 5.5 micrograms per sample, was extracted from PBMCs with Trizol reagent. For every donor, flow cytometry on a PBMC aliquot measured the percentage of naive CD45RAhigh/CD27high T cells. Broader findings and caveats from the paper: Because donor CMV infection status was unknown, age-related changes in expanded clonotypes were potentially confounded. Total diversity estimates from one million sequenced T cells were considered lower bounds and underestimates. Compared with the aged group, the long-lived group had more naive CD4+ T cells, fewer expanded clones and increased TCR diversity, suggesting age selection. Conclusive comparison of naive and antigen-experienced compartments was prevented by the profiling of bulk unsorted PBMCs. There was a strong correlation between observed TCR beta diversity and the percentage of naive T cells measured by flow cytometry. Observed TCR beta diversity per million T cells fell roughly linearly with age, and a significant reduction was already apparent by age approximately 40.

The sequenced sample was blood. The sequence was obtained from a woman older than 75 in good health. Donor details come from another sample of the same person, matched by shared clones.

CDR3 sequence: CSARPPGQEMNTEAFF. The base sequence is TGCAGTGCTCGCCCCCCGGGACAGGAAATGAACACTGAAGCTTTCTTT. This receptor chain uses TRBV20-1 and TRBJ1-1, with 8 junctional bases fitting TRBD1. The CDR3 covers 16 residues, taking in both the cysteine and the phenylalanine. The DNA shown is the 48-base CDR3, in frame from base 1. CDR1 is given as DFQATT and CDR2 as SNEGSKA, both from the germline V gene (reference sequence). The junction shows trimming of 5 bases on V and 0 bases on J, and the gene matches do not reach 11 bases of it.